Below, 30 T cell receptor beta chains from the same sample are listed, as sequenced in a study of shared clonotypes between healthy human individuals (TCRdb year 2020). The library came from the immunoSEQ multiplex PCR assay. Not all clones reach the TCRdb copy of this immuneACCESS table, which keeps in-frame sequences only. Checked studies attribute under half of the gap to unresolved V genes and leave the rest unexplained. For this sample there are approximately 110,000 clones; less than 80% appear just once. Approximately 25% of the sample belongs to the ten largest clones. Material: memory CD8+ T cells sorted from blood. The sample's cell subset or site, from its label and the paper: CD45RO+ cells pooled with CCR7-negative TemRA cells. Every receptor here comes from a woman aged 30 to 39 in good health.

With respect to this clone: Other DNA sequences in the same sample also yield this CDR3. The CDR3 region is CASSGGVDNQPQHF. The CDR3 nucleotides read TGTGCCAGCAGTGGCGGGGTAGACAATCAGCCCCAGCATTTT. V is TRBV25-1 and J is TRBJ1-5; D ambiguous. The CDR3 has 14 residues. The germline V gene has CDR1 MGHDK and CDR2 SYGVNS. Trimming removed 4 bases at V and 3 bases at J, with 10 bases between.

CDR3 loop: CASISAWEPGELFF. The CDR3 DNA is TGTGCCAGCATTTCCGCTTGGGAACCCGGGGAGCTGTTTTTT. This chain links TRBV6-5 with TRBJ2-2; no reliable D call. The CDR3 extends over 14 amino acids. V gave up 7 bases and J gave up 6 bases, with 15 bases separating them. Germline CDR1 is MNHEY and CDR2 is SVGAGI.

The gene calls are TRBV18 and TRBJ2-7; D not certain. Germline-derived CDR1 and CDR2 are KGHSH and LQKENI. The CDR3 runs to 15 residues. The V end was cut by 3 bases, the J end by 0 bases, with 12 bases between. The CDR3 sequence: CASSPLKDLSYEQYF. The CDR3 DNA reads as TGTGCCAGCTCACCTCTGAAGGACCTCTCCTACGAGCAGTACTTC.

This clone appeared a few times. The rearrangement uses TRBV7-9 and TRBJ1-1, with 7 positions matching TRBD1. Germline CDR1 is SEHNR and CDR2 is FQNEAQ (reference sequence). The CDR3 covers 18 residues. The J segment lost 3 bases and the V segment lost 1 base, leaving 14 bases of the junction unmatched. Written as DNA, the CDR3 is TGTGCCAGCAGCTTAGTGGTCTTGAAGACAGGGCGTTACACTGAAGCTTTCTTT. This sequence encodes CASSLVVLKTGRYTEAFF.

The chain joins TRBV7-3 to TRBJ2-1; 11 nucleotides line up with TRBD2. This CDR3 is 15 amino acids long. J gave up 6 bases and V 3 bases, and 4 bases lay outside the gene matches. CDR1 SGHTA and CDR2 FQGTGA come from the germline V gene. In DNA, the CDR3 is TGTGCCAGCAGCTTTCTAGCGGGAGGCTTCAATGAGCAGTTCTTC. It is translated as CASSFLAGGFNEQFF.

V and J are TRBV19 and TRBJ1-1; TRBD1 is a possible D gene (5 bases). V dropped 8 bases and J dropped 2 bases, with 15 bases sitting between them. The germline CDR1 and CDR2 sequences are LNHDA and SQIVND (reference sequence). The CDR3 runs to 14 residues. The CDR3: CASRMRGTNTEAFF. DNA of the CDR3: TGTGCCAGTCGGATGAGGGGTACAAACACTGAAGCTTTCTTT.

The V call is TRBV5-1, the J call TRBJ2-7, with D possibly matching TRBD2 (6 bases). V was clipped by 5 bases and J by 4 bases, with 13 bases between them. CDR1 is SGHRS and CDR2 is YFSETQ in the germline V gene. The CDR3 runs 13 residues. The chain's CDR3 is CASSWEVGYEQYF. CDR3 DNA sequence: TGCGCCAGCAGTTGGGAGGTAGGGTACGAGCAGTACTTC. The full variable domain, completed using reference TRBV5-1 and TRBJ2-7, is KAGVTQTPRYLIKTRGQQVTLSCSPISGHRSVSWYQQTPGQGLQFLFEYFSETQRNKGNFPGRFSGRQFSNSRSEMNVSTLELGDSALYLCASSWEVGYEQYFGPGTRLTVT.

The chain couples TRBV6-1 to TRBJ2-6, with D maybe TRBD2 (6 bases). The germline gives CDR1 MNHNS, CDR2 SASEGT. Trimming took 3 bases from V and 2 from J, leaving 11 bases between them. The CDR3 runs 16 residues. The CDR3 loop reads CASSDTAGTGANVLTF. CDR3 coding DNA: TGTGCCAGCAGTGACACGGCGGGGACTGGGGCCAACGTCCTGACTTTC.

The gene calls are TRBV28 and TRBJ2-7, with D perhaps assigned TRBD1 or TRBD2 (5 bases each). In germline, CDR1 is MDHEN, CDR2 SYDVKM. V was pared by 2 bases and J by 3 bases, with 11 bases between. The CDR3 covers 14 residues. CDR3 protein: CASSLGDVSYEQYF. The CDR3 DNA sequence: TGTGCCAGCAGTTTAGGGGACGTCAGCTACGAGCAGTACTTC.

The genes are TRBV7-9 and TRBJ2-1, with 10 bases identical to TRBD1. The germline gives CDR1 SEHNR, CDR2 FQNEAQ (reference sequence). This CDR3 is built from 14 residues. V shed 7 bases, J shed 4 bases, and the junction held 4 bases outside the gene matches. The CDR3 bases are TGTGCCAGCACGGAGGGACAGGGGTACAATGAGCAGTTCTTC. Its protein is CASTEGQGYNEQFF.

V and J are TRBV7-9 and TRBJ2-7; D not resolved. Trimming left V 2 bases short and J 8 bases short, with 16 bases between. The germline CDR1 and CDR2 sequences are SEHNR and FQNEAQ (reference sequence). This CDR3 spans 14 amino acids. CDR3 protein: CASSLNPSVGQQYF. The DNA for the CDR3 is TGTGCCAGCAGCTTAAATCCGTCTGTCGGCCAGCAGTACTTC.

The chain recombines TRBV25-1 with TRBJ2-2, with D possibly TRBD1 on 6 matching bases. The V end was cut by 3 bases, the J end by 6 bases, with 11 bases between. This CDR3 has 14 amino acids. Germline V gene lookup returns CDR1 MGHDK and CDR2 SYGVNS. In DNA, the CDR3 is TGTGCCAGCAGTGATCACAGGGAGTCCGGGGAGCTGTTTTTT. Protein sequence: CASSDHRESGELFF.

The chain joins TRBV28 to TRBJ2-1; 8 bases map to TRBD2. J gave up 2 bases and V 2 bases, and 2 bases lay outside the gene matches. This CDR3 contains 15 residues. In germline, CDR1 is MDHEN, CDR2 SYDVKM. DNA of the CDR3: TGTGCCAGCAGTTTAGGCGGGAGGACCTACAATGAGCAGTTCTTC. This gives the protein CASSLGGRTYNEQFF.

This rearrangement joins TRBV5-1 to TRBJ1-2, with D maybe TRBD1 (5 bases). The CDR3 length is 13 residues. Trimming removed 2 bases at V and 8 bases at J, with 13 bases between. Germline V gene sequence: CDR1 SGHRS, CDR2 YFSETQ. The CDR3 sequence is CASSFGGTSGYTF. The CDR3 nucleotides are TGCGCCAGCAGCTTCGGGGGAACTTCGGGCTACACCTTC.

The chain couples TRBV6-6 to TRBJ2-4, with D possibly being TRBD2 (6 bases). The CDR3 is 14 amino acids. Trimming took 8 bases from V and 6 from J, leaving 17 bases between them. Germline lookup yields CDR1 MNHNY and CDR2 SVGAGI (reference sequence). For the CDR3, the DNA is TGTGCCAGCGCCCCGGGGCGGGACCCAAACATTCAGTACTTC. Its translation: CASAPGRDPNIQYF.

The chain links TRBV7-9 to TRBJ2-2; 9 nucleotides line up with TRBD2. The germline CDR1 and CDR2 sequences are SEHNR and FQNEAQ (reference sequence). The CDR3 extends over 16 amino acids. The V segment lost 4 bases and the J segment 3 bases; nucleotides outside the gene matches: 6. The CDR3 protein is CASSSGIAGDTGELFF. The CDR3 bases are TGTGCCAGCAGCTCCGGGATAGCGGGGGACACCGGGGAGCTGTTTTTT.

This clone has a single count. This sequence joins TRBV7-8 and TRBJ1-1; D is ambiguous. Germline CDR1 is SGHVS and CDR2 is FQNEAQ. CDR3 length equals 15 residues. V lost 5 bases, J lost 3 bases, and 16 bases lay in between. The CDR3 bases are TGTGCCAGCAGCGCCGGTTCGACGGTCCACACTGAAGCTTTCTTT. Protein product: CASSAGSTVHTEAFF.

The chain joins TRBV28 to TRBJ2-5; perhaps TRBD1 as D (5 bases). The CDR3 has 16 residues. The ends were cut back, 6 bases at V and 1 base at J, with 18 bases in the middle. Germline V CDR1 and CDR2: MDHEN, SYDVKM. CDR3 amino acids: CASSHRQSKFQETQYF. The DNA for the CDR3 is TGTGCCAGCAGCCATAGACAGTCAAAATTCCAAGAGACCCAGTACTTC.

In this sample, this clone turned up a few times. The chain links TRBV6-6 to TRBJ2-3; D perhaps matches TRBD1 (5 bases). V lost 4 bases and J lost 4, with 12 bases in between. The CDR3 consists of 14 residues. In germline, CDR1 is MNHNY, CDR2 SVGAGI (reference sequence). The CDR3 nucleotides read TGTGCCAGCAGTTTCCTATCCAGGGCAGATACGCAGTATTTT. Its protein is CASSFLSRADTQYF.

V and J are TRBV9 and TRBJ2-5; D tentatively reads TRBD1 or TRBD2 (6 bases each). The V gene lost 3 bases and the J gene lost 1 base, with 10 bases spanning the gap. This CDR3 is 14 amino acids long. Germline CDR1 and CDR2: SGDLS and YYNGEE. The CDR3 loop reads CASSAGGSQETQYF. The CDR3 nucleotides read TGTGCCAGCAGCGCCGGGGGCTCCCAAGAGACCCAGTACTTC.

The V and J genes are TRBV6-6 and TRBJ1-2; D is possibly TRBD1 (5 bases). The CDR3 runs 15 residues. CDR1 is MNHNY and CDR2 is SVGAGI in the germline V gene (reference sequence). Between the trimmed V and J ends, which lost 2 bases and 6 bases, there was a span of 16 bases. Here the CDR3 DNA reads TGTGCCAGCAGTTACGAATGGGCAGGGACCCATGGCTACACCTTC. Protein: CASSYEWAGTHGYTF.

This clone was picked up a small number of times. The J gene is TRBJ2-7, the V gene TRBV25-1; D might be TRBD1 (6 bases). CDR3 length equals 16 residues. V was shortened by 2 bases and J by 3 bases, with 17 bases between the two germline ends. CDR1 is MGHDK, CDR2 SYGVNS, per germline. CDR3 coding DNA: TGTGCCAGCAGTGAACAAACCACGGGACACTTCTACGAGCAGTACTTC. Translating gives CASSEQTTGHFYEQYF.

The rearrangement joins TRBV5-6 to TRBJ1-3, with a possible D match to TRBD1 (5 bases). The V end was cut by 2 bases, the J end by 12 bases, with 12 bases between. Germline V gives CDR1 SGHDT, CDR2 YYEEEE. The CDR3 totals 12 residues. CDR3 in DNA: TGTGCCAGCAGCTTCGGGACGGCCCTCATATATTTT. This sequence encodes CASSFGTALIYF.

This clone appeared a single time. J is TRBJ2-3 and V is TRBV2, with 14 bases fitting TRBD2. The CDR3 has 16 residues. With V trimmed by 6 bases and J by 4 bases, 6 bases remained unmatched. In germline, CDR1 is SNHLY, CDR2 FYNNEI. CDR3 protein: CASSDGTSGSSDTQYF. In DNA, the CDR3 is TGTGCCAGCAGCGACGGGACTAGCGGGAGCTCAGATACGCAGTATTTT.

The CDR3 protein is CASSFGPTYEQYF. The CDR3 bases are TGTGCCAGTAGTTTTGGACCAACCTACGAGCAGTACTTC. The chain uses TRBV19 and TRBJ2-7, with D uncertain. Germline CDR1 reads LNHDA; CDR2 reads SQIVND (reference sequence). V dropped 5 bases and J dropped 2 bases, with 10 bases sitting between them. CDR3 length equals 13 residues.

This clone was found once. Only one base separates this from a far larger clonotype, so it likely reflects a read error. This CDR3 is CASSNSGANVLTF. CDR3 in DNA: TGTGCCAGCAGTAACTCTGGGGCCAACGTCCTGACTTTC. This chain links TRBV4-2 with TRBJ2-6; D gene uncertain. The CDR3 contains 13 residues. CDR1 and CDR2 from the germline V gene are LGHNA and YNFKEQ. Trimming pared 6 bases from V and 0 bases from J, leaving 3 bases between.

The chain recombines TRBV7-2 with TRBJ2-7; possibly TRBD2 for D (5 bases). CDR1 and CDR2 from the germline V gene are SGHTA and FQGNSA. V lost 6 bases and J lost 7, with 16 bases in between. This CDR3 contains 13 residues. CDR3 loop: CASSSGLLGEQYF. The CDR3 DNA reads TGTGCCAGCAGTTCCGGACTTCTCGGGGAGCAGTACTTC.

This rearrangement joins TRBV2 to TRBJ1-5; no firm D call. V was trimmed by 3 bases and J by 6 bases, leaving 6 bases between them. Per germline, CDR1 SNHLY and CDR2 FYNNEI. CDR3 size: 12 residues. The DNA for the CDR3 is TGTGCCAGCAGTGAGCGGGGTCAGCCCCAGCATTTT. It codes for CASSERGQPQHF. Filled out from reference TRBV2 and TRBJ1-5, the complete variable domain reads EPEVTQTPSHQVTQMGQEVILRCVPISNHLYFYWYRQILGQKVEFLVSFYNNEISEKSEIFDDQFSVERPDGSNFTLKIRSTKLEDSAMYFCASSERGQPQHFGDGTRLSIL.

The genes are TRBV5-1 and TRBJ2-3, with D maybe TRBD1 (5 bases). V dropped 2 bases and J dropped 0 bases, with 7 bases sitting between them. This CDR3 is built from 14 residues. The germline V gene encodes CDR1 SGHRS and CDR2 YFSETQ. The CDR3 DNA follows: TGCGCCAGCAGCTTAAGGGGAAGCACAGATACGCAGTATTTT. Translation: CASSLRGSTDTQYF.

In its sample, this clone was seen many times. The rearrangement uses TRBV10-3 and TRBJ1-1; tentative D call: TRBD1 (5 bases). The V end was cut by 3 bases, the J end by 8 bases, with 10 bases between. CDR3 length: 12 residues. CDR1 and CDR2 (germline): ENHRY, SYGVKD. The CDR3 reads CAISDQRGEAFF. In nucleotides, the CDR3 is TGTGCCATCAGTGACCAACGGGGGGAAGCTTTCTTT.